This TCR beta chain is from a study of T cell repertoires in cytomegalovirus infection. Study in general: TCR beta signatures that were public indicated CMV infection and matching HLA type.

CDR1 and CDR2 from the germline V gene are MNHEY and SMNVEV (reference sequence). The CDR3 is made up of 14 amino acids. The ends lost 3 bases at V and 8 bases at J; junction bases unmatched: 7. Regarding the study as a whole: Predominance within the ex vivo response was attributable to HLA-C-restricted CMV-specific TCR beta clonotypes. There were carriers of CMV plus the relevant HLA, and cumulative public TCR beta family frequency identified them.

This clonotype came up a few times. As yet, its antigen is unknown. TCRdb re-called the reads through MiXCR, storing one row per CDR3 protein. The table records approximately 770,000 distinct CDR3 sequences, approximately 32% of them present only once. The TCR originated in a human donor in good health (CMV status not recorded). Some clones in this sample may be carry-over from other donors' samples. The chain is built from TRBV27 and TRBJ2-4, with 7 bases lining up with TRBD1. The sample consisted of cultured CD8+ T cells from PBMCs, taken from culture after CMV antigen stimulation. DNA for the CDR3: TGTGCCAGCAGTTTGAGGGGGCTAGGGGACATTCAGTACTTC. Its translation is CASSLRGLGDIQYF.